Listed here are 27 T cell receptor beta chains from one sample, sequenced in a study of CD8 T cells in ankylosing spondylitis. Study-level results: Typical of ankylosing spondylitis blood, it appeared, was a TCR beta motif of seven to nine highly homologous variants.

Their antigens are not known. TCRdb called the 5' RACE reads again in MiXCR, with one record for every CDR3 protein. The table lists about 480,000 distinct CDR3 sequences, about 15% of them singletons. The material sequenced was blood, either unsorted or a sorted T cell fraction (not recorded which). These receptors originate from a male donor with ankylosing spondylitis.

The genes are TRBV11-1 and TRBJ2-1, with 12 nucleotides matching TRBD2. V lost 5 bases to trimming and J lost 0 bases; unmatched junction nucleotides: 5. The CDR3 consists of 17 residues. The germline V gene encodes CDR1 SGHAT and CDR2 FQDESV (reference sequence). CDR3 bases: TGTGCCAGCAGCCTCGGACTAGCGGGAAGCTCCTACAATGAGCAGTTCTTC. It codes for CASSLGLAGSSYNEQFF.

The gene calls are TRBV18 and TRBJ1-1; D uncertain. The CDR3 totals 13 residues. V was shortened by 3 bases and J by 3 bases, with 8 bases between the two germline ends. Germline V gene sequence: CDR1 KGHSH, CDR2 LQKENI. In DNA, the CDR3 is TGTGCCAGCTCACCCCGAACGGACACTGAAGCTTTCTTT. It specifies CASSPRTDTEAFF.

The chain couples TRBV4-1 to TRBJ2-1, with D perhaps matching TRBD1 or TRBD2 (5 bases each). Trimming cost V 1 base and J 6 bases, with 13 bases left between them. The CDR3 runs 15 residues. The germline gives CDR1 MGHRA, CDR2 YSYEKL. CDR3 region: CASSQVGAQPNEQFF. In DNA, the CDR3 is TGCGCCAGCAGCCAAGTCGGGGCCCAGCCCAATGAGCAGTTCTTC.

This clonotype appeared a few times. The chain carries TRBV30 and TRBJ1-2, with a possible D match to TRBD1 (6 bases). Germline assignment: CDR1 GTSNPN and CDR2 SVGIG (reference sequence). The CDR3 loop spans 12 amino acids. V was clipped by 2 bases and J by 6 bases, with 10 bases between them. The CDR3 loop reads CAWSQGFDGYTF. CDR3 sequence (DNA): TGTGCCTGGAGTCAGGGGTTCGATGGCTACACCTTC.

The sample holds a few counts of this clonotype. V and J are TRBV6-2 or TRBV6-3 and TRBJ2-1, with 8 nucleotides matching TRBD2. The CDR3 covers 16 residues. With 1 base clipped from V and 5 bases from J, the junction kept 7 bases outside the gene matches. Looked up from germline, CDR1 is MNHEY and CDR2 is SVGEGT. The CDR3 here is CASSYFVGRAHNEQFF. CDR3 in DNA: TGTGCCAGCAGTTACTTTGTCGGGAGGGCCCACAATGAGCAGTTCTTC.

The chain recombines TRBV20-1 with TRBJ1-2; no definite D call. This CDR3 region has 13 residues. Germline loops: CDR1 DFQATT, CDR2 SNEGSKA (reference sequence). The V end lost 6 bases, the J end lost 1 base, and 12 bases lay between the germline ends. The CDR3 DNA reads TGCAGTGCCAAACAACAGTATAACTATGGCTACACCTTC. Translation gives CSAKQQYNYGYTF.

In its sample, this clonotype was seen a few times. The V call is TRBV7-3, the J call TRBJ2-1; tentative D call: TRBD2 (5 bases). Trimming shortened V by 3 bases and J by 6 bases, and 12 bases separated the two germline ends. The germline CDR1 and CDR2 sequences are SGHTA and FQGTGA. The CDR3 has 14 amino acids. In nucleotides, the CDR3 is TGTGCCAGCAGCTTTGGGAGTTGGAGCAATGAGCAGTTCTTC. Translating gives CASSFGSWSNEQFF.

The rearrangement uses TRBV4-2 and TRBJ2-1, with 7 bases fitting TRBD2. Germline CDR1 LGHNA, CDR2 YNFKEQ. The V and J ends lost 0 bases and 4 bases, in that order; junction bases with no gene match: 9. CDR3 length equals 17 residues. The CDR3 here is CASSQDLRDYRYNEQFF. The DNA for the CDR3 is TGTGCCAGCAGCCAAGATCTCCGGGACTACCGGTACAATGAGCAGTTCTTC.

This clonotype was detected many times. V is TRBV30 and J is TRBJ2-2; 9 nucleotides align to TRBD1. V was pared by 7 bases and J by 2 bases, with 5 bases of the junction left unmatched. The germline CDR1 and CDR2 sequences are GTSNPN and SVGIG (reference sequence). The CDR3 sequence is 14 residues long. CDR3 sequence reads: CASGTGLNTGELFF. In nucleotides, the CDR3 is TGTGCCTCAGGGACAGGGCTAAACACCGGGGAGCTGTTTTTT.

This chain connects TRBV20-1 to TRBJ1-4, with 7 bases identical to TRBD1. V was clipped by 6 bases and J by 2 bases; unmatched bases: 3. The CDR3 is 13 amino acids. Germline assignment: CDR1 DFQATT and CDR2 SNEGSKA (reference sequence). CDR3 protein: CSAQGETNEKLFF. CDR3 in DNA: TGCAGTGCCCAGGGGGAGACTAATGAAAAACTGTTTTTT.

The genes are TRBV11-1 and TRBJ2-6; D may be TRBD1 (5 bases). The length of the CDR3 is 18 residues. The V end lost 1 base, the J end lost 0 bases, and 13 bases lay between the germline ends. Germline CDR1 and CDR2: SGHAT and FQDESV (reference sequence). The CDR3 sequence: CASSLGYQGNSGANVLTF. The CDR3 DNA follows: TGTGCCAGCAGCTTAGGATACCAGGGCAACTCTGGGGCCAACGTCCTGACTTTC.

This clonotype was counted a few times. This rearrangement joins TRBV29-1 to TRBJ2-5, with D perhaps being TRBD1 or TRBD2 (5 bases each). Per the germline V gene, CDR1 is SQVTM and CDR2 is ANQGSEA. V was pared by 7 bases and J by 5 bases, with 20 bases between. The CDR3 consists of 14 residues. CDR3 region: CSGAGTVMGETQYF. In DNA, the CDR3 is TGCAGCGGAGCCGGGACGGTGATGGGGGAGACCCAGTACTTC.

At least ten counts were recorded for this clonotype. Germline and junction disagree at one end, which may indicate a read error. V is TRBV7-9 and J is TRBJ2-7, with D perhaps matching TRBD2 (6 bases). CDR1 is SEHNR and CDR2 is FQNEAQ in the germline V gene (reference sequence). CDR3 length: 9 amino acids. The CDR3 reads CAAGDSTDF. The CDR3 nucleotides read TGTGCAGCCGGGGACTCCACGGACTTC.

The chain uses TRBV5-4 and TRBJ2-1, with 14 nucleotides matching TRBD2. This CDR3 contains 15 residues. CDR1 SGHNT and CDR2 YYREEE come from the germline V gene (reference sequence). V lost 0 bases to trimming and J lost 9 bases; unmatched junction nucleotides: 2. CDR3: CASSLAGLAGAEQFF. Here the CDR3 DNA reads TGTGCCAGCAGCTTGGCGGGACTAGCGGGAGCTGAGCAGTTCTTC.

This rearrangement joins TRBV5-6 to TRBJ2-7; D remains ambiguous. Germline CDR1 and CDR2: SGHDT and YYEEEE. The CDR3 contains 13 residues. V lost 4 bases and J 2 bases, leaving 10 bases between the germline ends. The CDR3 spells CASSRVDTYEQYF. CDR3 DNA sequence: TGTGCCAGCAGCCGGGTAGACACCTACGAGCAGTACTTC.

The V gene is TRBV19, the J gene TRBJ2-3; D is possibly TRBD2 (5 bases). CDR1 is LNHDA, CDR2 SQIVND, per germline (reference sequence). The ends were cut back, 10 bases at V and 5 bases at J, with 16 bases in the middle. The CDR3 runs 13 residues. CDR3 nucleotides: TGTGCCACCACCCCGCCGGGATTAGATACGCAGTATTTT. This codes for CATTPPGLDTQYF. Full variable domain (remainder filled in from reference TRBV19 and TRBJ2-3): DGGITQSPKYLFRKEGQNVTLSCEQNLNHDAMYWYRQDPGQGLRLIYYSQIVNDFQKGDIAEGYSVSREKKESFPLTVTSAQKNPTAFYLCATTPPGLDTQYFGPGTRLTVL.

The rearrangement links TRBV20-1 to TRBJ2-3; 7 bases line up with TRBD2. Unmatched junction bases numbered 11, after V lost 6 bases and J lost 8 bases. The CDR3 covers 13 residues. The germline CDR1 and CDR2 sequences are DFQATT and SNEGSKA (reference sequence). CDR3 sequence (DNA): TGCAGTGCCCCTTGGCTAGCGGATGCTACGCAGTATTTT. This gives the protein CSAPWLADATQYF.

This clonotype has a handful of counts. This chain links TRBV2 with TRBJ2-7; no firm D call. The CDR3 covers 13 residues. The germline V gene encodes CDR1 SNHLY and CDR2 FYNNEI. V lost 5 bases and J 2 bases, leaving 10 bases between the germline ends. CDR3 sequence reads: CASSSLQTYEQYF. CDR3 DNA sequence: TGTGCCAGCAGTTCGCTGCAGACCTACGAGCAGTACTTC.

The rearrangement uses TRBV6-2 or TRBV6-3 and TRBJ2-7, with TRBD1 matching 8 bases. This CDR3 is built from 15 residues. Germline V gene sequence: CDR1 MNHEY, CDR2 SVGEGT. Unmatched junction bases numbered 5, after V lost 2 bases and J lost 2 bases. The CDR3 reads CASSYGQGHTYEQYF. The CDR3, as DNA: TGTGCCAGCAGTTACGGACAGGGTCATACCTACGAGCAGTACTTC.

V usage is TRBV6-1 and J usage is TRBJ1-4; 8 bases agree with TRBD1. The CDR3 extends over 13 amino acids. Germline loops: CDR1 MNHNS, CDR2 SASEGT. Trimming took 8 bases from V and 7 from J; bases not matched to a gene: 6. The CDR3, as DNA: TGTGCCAGCGCCGGACAGGGTGGTGAAAAACTGTTTTTT. This encodes CASAGQGGEKLFF.

This clonotype was picked up a small number of times. V is TRBV7-2 and J is TRBJ2-4; tentatively, D is TRBD1 or TRBD2 (5 bases each). Trimming took 6 bases from V and 7 from J, leaving 16 bases between them. This CDR3 spans 14 amino acids. CDR1 SGHTA and CDR2 FQGNSA come from the germline V gene. CDR3 DNA sequence: TGTGCCAGCAGTCACCGGGACCCATCGAACATTCAGTACTTC. It specifies CASSHRDPSNIQYF.

This chain joins TRBV27 and TRBJ2-3, with D perhaps assigned TRBD1 or TRBD2 (5 bases each). V was cut by 5 bases and J by 4 bases, with 19 bases left in between. This CDR3 region has 16 residues. Germline loops: CDR1 MNHEY, CDR2 SMNVEV (reference sequence). CDR3 in amino acids: CASSLDPGANPDTQYF. For the CDR3, the DNA is TGTGCCAGCAGTCTAGATCCCGGGGCCAACCCAGATACGCAGTATTTT.

Only a few counts were recorded for this clonotype. V usage is TRBV6-1 and J usage is TRBJ2-3; 7 bases are shared with TRBD1. Germline-derived CDR1 and CDR2 are MNHNS and SASEGT. The J segment lost 2 bases and the V segment lost 7 bases, leaving 9 bases of the junction unmatched. This CDR3 has 15 amino acids. The CDR3 DNA sequence: TGTGCCAGCAACACACAGGGGAAGTACACAGATACGCAGTATTTT. It codes for CASNTQGKYTDTQYF.

The gene calls are TRBV4-2 and TRBJ2-3; 7 bases line up with TRBD2. Germline CDR1 LGHNA, CDR2 YNFKEQ. V trimming: 1 base; J trimming: 4 bases; junction bases outside the gene matches: 11. This CDR3 is 17 amino acids long. CDR3 loop: CASSQGSIGGGADTQYF. The CDR3 bases are TGTGCCAGCAGCCAAGGGTCCATTGGGGGGGGGGCAGATACGCAGTATTTT.

The rearrangement joins TRBV11-2 to TRBJ2-3; 14 bases align to TRBD2. Germline CDR1 reads SGHAT; CDR2 reads FQNNGV. With 4 bases clipped from V and 4 bases from J, the junction kept 10 bases outside the gene matches. CDR3 length equals 18 residues. For the CDR3, the DNA is TGTGCCAGCAGCTCCCCCGCCGGGACTAGCGGGAGTTCAGATACGCAGTATTTT. Translating gives CASSSPAGTSGSSDTQYF.

The chain recombines TRBV6-1 with TRBJ1-1; the D gene is possibly TRBD1 (6 bases). This CDR3 is 14 amino acids long. Trimming took 7 bases from V and 2 from J, leaving 14 bases between them. Per germline, CDR1 MNHNS and CDR2 SASEGT. The chain's CDR3 is CASTKQGLNTEAFF. The CDR3 region has the DNA TGTGCCAGCACCAAACAGGGCCTTAACACTGAAGCTTTCTTT.

The genes are TRBV5-1 and TRBJ2-7, with 11 nucleotides matching TRBD2. CDR3 size: 14 residues. V trimming: 2 bases; J trimming: 2 bases; junction bases outside the gene matches: 0. Germline V gives CDR1 SGHRS, CDR2 YFSETQ. The CDR3 sequence is CASSFSGGAYEQYF. DNA for the CDR3: TGCGCCAGCAGCTTTAGCGGGGGGGCCTACGAGCAGTACTTC.